The entry below describes one T cell receptor (beta chain). This specimen includes other DNA sequences encoding the same CDR3. Germline V gene data show CDR1 as LGHDT and CDR2 as YNNKEL (reference sequence). The CDR3 is 12 amino acids. Between the trimmed V and J ends, which lost 1 base and 3 bases, there was a span of 4 bases. These data belong to a study of blood T cell repertoires in COVID-19. Background on the study: Researchers got acute and convalescent COVID-19 samples from the United States, Italy and Spain. T cells, B-cell-depleted T cells, or PBMCs supplied cDNA or gDNA.

Authors' data handling: Quantification of nucleated cells was approximated via reference gene primer amplification. Libraries were prepared by immunoSEQ multiplex PCR; TCRdb keeps only in-frame clonotypes and omits some of them. The V and J calls and clone size are taken from that table; D and trimming were inferred from the DNA. The table shows about 300,000 clones, with over 75% occurring only once. The clonotype originates from a human donor in a cohort sampled during active COVID-19. The sample was peripheral blood. The rearrangement links TRBV3-1 (or the pseudogene TRBV3-2) to TRBJ2-7; D ambiguous. The CDR3 sequence: CASSQVRYEQYF. The CDR3 DNA reads TGTGCCAGCAGCCAAGTCCGCTACGAGCAGTACTTC.